This T cell receptor beta chain was sequenced during a study of human CD8 memory T cell subsets. The CDR3 extends over 15 amino acids. The germline gives CDR1 MNHEY, CDR2 SVGAGI. Sequencing libraries of TCR beta were made by UMI-labeled 5' RACE. How the authors handled the data: Functional CDR3 beta clonotypes numbered about 2,700 to 20,000 per TCR beta library. TCRdb reworked the 5' RACE reads into one entry per CDR3 protein, no DNA. The V and J calls come from TCRdb's annotation, not from the publication. The repertoire table contains roughly 7,000 distinct CDR3 sequences. A negative magnetic separation step was used to enrich total CD8+ T cells.

This clonotype was obtained from a human donor in good health. Sequencing was performed on CD8+ stem-like memory T cells (TSCM and TCM) sorted from PBMCs. Sample subset: stem-like memory CD8 T cells (TSTEM), CCR7+ PD-1- TIGIT-. The chain has TRBV6-5 and TRBJ2-3; TCRdb outputs TRBD2, but without DNA this stays unchecked. CDR3 in amino acids: CASSYDYLGTDTQYF.